This T cell receptor beta chain was recorded in a study of T cell responses to AZD1222 COVID-19 vaccine. This CDR3 has 17 amino acids. In germline, CDR1 is SGDLS, CDR2 YYNGEE. Trimming removed 1 base at V and 0 bases at J, with 16 bases between. Assay: immunoSEQ multiplex PCR; the TCRdb copy retains only in-frame clones and omits some. Of fewer than 90,000 clones listed, about 89% are singletons. General study findings and limits: White British people made up most donors, females outnumbered males, and clonal diversity was possibly underestimated. CD4 TCRs covered the whole spike, strongest at regions 160-218 and 743-854. Unmutated regions of variants are reportedly targeted by nearly half of spike-specific TCRs. When two AZD1222 doses had been given, Spike-specific TCR breadth and depth rose.

This clone was counted a few times. Its antigen is as yet unknown. The chain links TRBV9 to TRBJ1-2; weak D call: TRBD1 (5 bases). This specimen was peripheral blood, taken 28 days after the second AZD1222 dose. The receptor was isolated from an adult who received the AZD1222 COVID-19 vaccine. CDR3 sequence: CASSVNGQRQTNYGYTF. Here the CDR3 DNA reads TGTGCCAGCAGCGTAAATGGACAACGACAGACTAACTATGGCTACACCTTC. The whole variable domain, remainder taken from reference TRBV9 and TRBJ1-2, is DSGVTQTPKHLITATGQRVTLRCSPRSGDLSVYWYQQSLDQGLQFLIQYYNGEERAKGNILERFSAQQFPDLHSELNLSSLELGDSALYFCASSVNGQRQTNYGYTFGSGTRLTVV.